This TCR beta chain was captured by sequencing in a study of blood T cell repertoires in COVID-19. Libraries were prepared by immunoSEQ multiplex PCR; TCRdb keeps only in-frame clonotypes and omits some of them. The table lists 200,000 to 250,000 clones, 90% of them singletons, with more than 13% in the top ten. The CDR3 length is 15 residues. Trimming removed 0 bases at V and 2 bases at J, with 9 bases between. The germline gives CDR1 LGHDT, CDR2 YNNKEL (reference sequence). The clonotype comes from a man aged 25 to 45 who had been exposed to COVID-19. Specimen: PBMCs or T cells enriched from blood (not recorded which). This chain joins TRBV3-1 (or the pseudogene TRBV3-2) and TRBJ2-3; tentative D call: TRBD2 (5 bases). The CDR3 reads CASSQDTGNTDTQYF. In nucleotides, the CDR3 is TGTGCCAGCAGCCAAGATACCGGGAACACAGATACGCAGTATTTT.